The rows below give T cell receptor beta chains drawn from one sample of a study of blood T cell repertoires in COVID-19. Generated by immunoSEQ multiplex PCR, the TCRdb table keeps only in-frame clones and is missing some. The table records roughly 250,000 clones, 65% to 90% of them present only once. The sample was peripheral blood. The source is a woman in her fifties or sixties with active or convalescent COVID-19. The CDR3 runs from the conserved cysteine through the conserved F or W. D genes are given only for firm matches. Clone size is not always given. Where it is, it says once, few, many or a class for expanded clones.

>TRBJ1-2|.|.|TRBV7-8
TGTGCCAGCAGCTTAGACAGGGCAGATGGCTACACCTTC
CASSLDRADGYTF
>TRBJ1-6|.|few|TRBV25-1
TGTGCCAGCCCCGGGTCAAAATATTCACCCCTCCACTTT
CASPGSKYSPLHF
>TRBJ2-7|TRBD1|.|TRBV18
TGTGCCAGCTCCACCCGATTACAGGGGCGAGGCTACGAGCAGTACTTC
CASSTRLQGRGYEQYF
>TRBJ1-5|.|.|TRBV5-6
TGTGCCAGCAGTCAGGCCGCTAGCAATCAGCCCCAGCATTTT
CASSQAASNQPQHF
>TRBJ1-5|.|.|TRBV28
TGTGCCAGCAGTAAAAGCGGGGGAAATCAGCCCCAGCATTTT
CASSKSGGNQPQHF
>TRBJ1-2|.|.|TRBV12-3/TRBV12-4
TGTGCCAGCTACAGTCTCGAAGCCTATGGCTACACCTTC
CASYSLEAYGYTF
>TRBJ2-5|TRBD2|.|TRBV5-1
TGCGCCAGCACCATTGGGGCTAGCGGCGTACAAGAGACCCAGTACTTC
CASTIGASGVQETQYF
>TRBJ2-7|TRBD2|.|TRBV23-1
TGCGCCAGCAGTCCGAATGAGCGGGGGCCTTTAAACTACGAGCAGTACTTC
CASSPNERGPLNYEQYF
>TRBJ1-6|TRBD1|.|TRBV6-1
TGTGCCAGCAGTGAAATGGGACAGCTTAATTCACCCCTCCACTTT
CASSEMGQLNSPLHF
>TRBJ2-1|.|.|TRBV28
TGTGCCAGCAGTTCCGGTCAGGGAGGTGAGCAGTTCTTC
CASSSGQGGEQFF
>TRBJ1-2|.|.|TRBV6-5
TGTGCCAGCCGGGTCGGACAAGGATATGTTGGCTACACCTTC
CASRVGQGYVGYTF
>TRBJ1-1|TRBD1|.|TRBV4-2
TGTGCCAGCAGCCTCCGAACCGGGACAGGATTAAACGCTGAAGCTTTCTTT
CASSLRTGTGLNAEAFF
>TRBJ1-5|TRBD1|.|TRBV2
TGTGCCAGCAGGTCCGGCGACAGGGGGCATTATCAGCCCCAGCATTTT
CASRSGDRGHYQPQHF
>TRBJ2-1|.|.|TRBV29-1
TGCAGCGTTGTGGGGGCCGGGTACAATGAGCAGTTCTTC
CSVVGAGYNEQFF
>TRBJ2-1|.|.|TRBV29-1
TGCAGCGTTGAAGAGGGGGGGCTCTTCTACAATGAGCAGTTCTTC
CSVEEGGLFYNEQFF
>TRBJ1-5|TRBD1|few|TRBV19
TGTGCCAGTAGCATACAGGGGCGGTATCAGCCCCAGCATTTT
CASSIQGRYQPQHF
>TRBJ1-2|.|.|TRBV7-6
TGTGCCAGCAGCTTAAGCTCTACTCTTAACTATGGCTACACCTTC
CASSLSSTLNYGYTF
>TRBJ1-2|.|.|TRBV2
TGTGCCAGCAGCTCCCCGACCACAGGCTATGGCTACACCTTC
CASSSPTTGYGYTF
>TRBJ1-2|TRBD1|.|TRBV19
TGTGCCAGTAGTCTGGGACAGGGAGACTATGGCTACACCTTC
CASSLGQGDYGYTF
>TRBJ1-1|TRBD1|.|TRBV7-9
TGTGCCAGCTCGCAGACAGGGGAGACTGAAGCTTTCTTT
CASSQTGETEAFF
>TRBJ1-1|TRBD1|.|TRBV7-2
TGTGCCAACAGGGGGGGAGTGAACACTGAAGCTTTCTTT
CANRGGVNTEAFF
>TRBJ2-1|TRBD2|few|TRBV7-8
TGTGCCAGCAGCTTAGTTTCCCCAGCGGGGGGGGTTGTGGAGCAGTTCTTC
CASSLVSPAGGVVEQFF
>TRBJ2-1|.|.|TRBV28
TGTGCCAGCAGTTTAAGAGGGTACAATGAGCAGTTCTTC
CASSLRGYNEQFF
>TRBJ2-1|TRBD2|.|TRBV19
TGTGCCAGTAGTAAGACTAGCGGGGGGGCCCATGAGCAGTTCTTC
CASSKTSGGAHEQFF
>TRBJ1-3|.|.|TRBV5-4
TGTGCCAGCAGCTTGGGACAGGGAAACACCATATATTTT
CASSLGQGNTIYF
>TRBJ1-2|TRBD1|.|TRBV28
TGTGCCAGCAGCCCCGTCGACAGGGGGCAGATAAGCTACACCTTC
CASSPVDRGQISYTF
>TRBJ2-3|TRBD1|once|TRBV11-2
TGTGCCAGCAGCTTAGAACGGGACAGCAGCACAGATACGCAGTATTTT
CASSLERDSSTDTQYF
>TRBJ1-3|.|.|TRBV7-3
TGTGCCAGCAGCGCGACAGGTCCTGGAAACACCATATATTTT
CASSATGPGNTIYF
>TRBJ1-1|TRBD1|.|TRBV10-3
TGTGCCATCAGTGAGTCTGTGGACAGGGTACGGGGCACTGAAGCTTTCTTT
CAISESVDRVRGTEAFF
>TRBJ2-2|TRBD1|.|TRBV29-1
TGCAGCGGGGGGACAGGGAGTAGCGCCGGGGAGCTGTTTTTT
CSGGTGSSAGELFF
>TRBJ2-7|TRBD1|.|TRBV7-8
TGTGCCAGCAGCTCTTCCGGGACAGGGTCGACCTACGAGCAGTACTTC
CASSSSGTGSTYEQYF
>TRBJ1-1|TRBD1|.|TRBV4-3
TGCGCCAGCAGCCAAGAGGGGACAGACGACACTGAAGCTTTCTTT
CASSQEGTDDTEAFF
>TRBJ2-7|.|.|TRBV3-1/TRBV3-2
TGTGCCAGCAGCCCCTCACCTGGGAGCAGGGGCGAGCAGTACTTC
CASSPSPGSRGEQYF